The clone carrying this TCR beta chain was observed at least ten times. Its antigen remains unidentified. An end of the junction does not agree with germline; a read error may underlie this. The CDR3 totals 14 residues. This specimen belongs to a study of T cells after yellow fever vaccination. The wider study: Low-cell-number fractions were prepared with SMART-Seq v4 Ultra Low Input. Findings and caveats of the study: There was a small share of clonotypes that showed up in both the CD4 and CD8 compartments.

MiXCR, applied by TCRdb to the 5' RACE reads, yields one record per CDR3 protein. The sample lists about 99,000 distinct CDR3 sequences; 5.8% were seen once. The receptor's source is a man between 18 and 29 years old who received the YFV17D yellow fever vaccine. The sample in question was CD8+ T cells sorted from PBMCs, obtained 10 days after the yellow fever booster vaccination. This sequence joins TRBV12-3 or TRBV12-4 and TRBJ2-1; TRBD2 is a possible D gene (6 bases). The CDR3 loop is CASSLAGGRSEQFF. CDR3 nucleotide sequence: TGTGCCAGCAGCTTAGCTGGGGGGAGGAGTGAGCAGTTCTTC.